The source of this T cell receptor (beta chain) is a study of shared clonotypes between healthy human individuals. This CDR3 region has 14 residues. CDR1 MNHEY and CDR2 SMNVEV come from the germline V gene (reference sequence). Trimming removed 2 bases at V and 4 bases at J, with 12 bases between. Study outcomes and limitations: Memory subsets generally showed smaller estimated richness than naive subsets did.

On this clone itself: Its antigen is unknown.

The method was immunoSEQ multiplex PCR; TCRdb's version includes in-frame clones alone and lacks a portion of them. The table shows approximately 500,000 clones, with 90% to 96% occurring only once. Sequencing was carried out using naive CD4+ T cells sorted from blood. The subset was: CD45RA+ positively selected. The chain links TRBV27 to TRBJ2-7, with D uncertain. The sequence came from a woman in her thirties in good health. The DNA for the CDR3 is TGTGCCAGCAGTTTACGGGTCCCCTCATACGAGCAGTACTTC. Amino acids: CASSLRVPSYEQYF.